A selection of T cell receptor beta chains follows, all from one sample in a study of cytomegalovirus exposure and HLA in healthy donors. Sequencing used immunoSEQ multiplex PCR; TCRdb keeps in-frame clones, though not all of them. The table records around 120,000 clones, 70% to 85% of them present only once. The source material was PBMCs. The receptor source for this set is a boy between 2 and 15 years old in good health and CMV-seronegative. Each CDR3 is given without its conserved first and last residue. Clone size, where shown, is once, few, many, or a class for clones that have expanded.

TRBJ1-2	TRBV4-3	-	ASSQGAGGVDYGYT
TRBJ1-5	TRBV7-9	-	ASSLGQVYQPQH
TRBJ1-1	TRBV5-1	-	ASSLEQDTEAF
TRBJ1-2	TRBV15	-	ATSRDTEANYGYT
TRBJ2-1	TRBV7-3	-	ASSQTSNEQF
TRBJ1-1	TRBV25-1	-	ASGLTGGTEAF
TRBJ2-2	TRBV7-6	few	ASSPRVGGELF
TRBJ2-3	TRBV4-1	-	ASSHPGLGTQY
TRBJ1-1	TRBV7-7	-	ASSPTREGVDTEAF
TRBJ1-3	TRBV12-1	-	ASSWGQGKWGNTIY
TRBJ1-2	TRBV6-6	-	ASRGANNYGYT
TRBJ1-5	TRBV19	once	ASTTWTGEQPQH
TRBJ2-1	TRBV7-9	-	ASSPGQGLDEQF
TRBJ1-4	TRBV5-1	-	ASSLPDSREKLF
TRBJ1-3	TRBV4-1	-	ASSQGRALRRADTIY
TRBJ1-1	TRBV27	-	ASSLSERYTEAF
TRBJ1-1	TRBV6-6	-	ASSFSTDMNTEAF
TRBJ1-1	TRBV4-1	-	ASSQAFPGWGTEAF
TRBJ1-6	TRBV9	-	ASSASGFGNSPLH
TRBJ2-1	TRBV2	-	ASSEFDRGYTEQF
TRBJ2-1	TRBV6-5	-	ASSYSRTGGTEQF
TRBJ2-1	TRBV6-1	-	ASTKLGLSYNEQF
TRBJ1-5	TRBV10-3	-	AISESSVSNQPQH
TRBJ1-2	TRBV6-5	-	ASRSTGEYGYT
TRBJ2-5	TRBV6-7	few	ASFHRDMGY
TRBJ1-5	TRBV7-6	-	ASREGRGEPQH
TRBJ1-2	TRBV7-9	-	ASSFPSEEGYT
TRBJ1-2	TRBV6-6	-	ASDGGYGYT
TRBJ2-2	TRBV6-5	-	ASSFPPGEAGELF
TRBJ1-1	TRBV5-6	-	ASSSLYTEAF
TRBJ1-1	TRBV6-5	-	ASSLPFYPDTEAF
TRBJ2-3	TRBV4-1	-	ASSHPGLVTQY
TRBJ2-1	TRBV5-6	-	ASSQEGRSSYNEQF
TRBJ2-5	TRBV6-5	-	ASTAPGGRWEIQY
TRBJ1-5	TRBV9	-	ASSVGIAGEQPQH
TRBJ2-2	TRBV19	-	ASSISRAGELF
TRBJ2-2	TRBV7-3	-	ASSLGGTGELF
TRBJ2-3	TRBV19	-	ASMGGGHTDTQY
TRBJ1-5	TRBV7-9	-	SSSLARGQSNQPQH
TRBJ2-1	TRBV15	-	ATSRVAGGYNEQF
TRBJ1-5	TRBV27	-	ASSLTGDQPQH
TRBJ1-6	TRBV27	-	ASSNLDYSPLH
TRBJ2-1	TRBV5-1	few	ASSLWGDNEQF